This T cell receptor (beta chain) was sequenced in a study of T cells after yellow fever vaccination. A 5'RACE template-switching step, the method used to make TCR cDNA, added a universal primer site and UMIs. Via MiXCR, TCRdb re-called the 5' RACE reads, giving one row per CDR3 protein. The table includes some 200,000 distinct CDR3 sequences, 3% to 4% detected once. General study findings and limits: Secondary responses were weaker yet peaked faster, day 5 versus 15. Only a minor proportion of clonotypes was detected across both CD4 and CD8 compartments. Post-booster repertoires again held most primary-vaccination clones (approximately 96% CD4, roughly 89% CD8).

Concerning this clonotype: Its antigen remains unidentified.

Germline V gene data show CDR1 as SGHAT and CDR2 as FQNNGV. The V end was cut by 5 bases, the J end by 2 bases, with 10 bases between. The CDR3 is 15 amino acids. This TCR was sampled from a man younger than 35 who received the YFV17D yellow fever vaccine. This sample comprised CD4+ T cells sorted from PBMCs, obtained 10 days after the yellow fever booster vaccination. J is TRBJ2-6 and V is TRBV11-2; the D gene is possibly TRBD2 (5 bases). The CDR3 loop reads CASSTRAAGANVLTF. The CDR3 DNA reads TGTGCCAGCAGCACGAGGGCCGCTGGGGCCAACGTCCTGACTTTC.